This T cell receptor beta chain was identified during a study of T cells after somatic rescue of genetic block. This clone has just a few counts. The repertoire was sequenced with immunoSEQ multiplex PCR; TCRdb's copy has only in-frame clones and lacks some. The table lists 55,000 to 75,000 clones, roughly 92% of them singletons. The V gene lost 0 bases and the J gene lost 2 bases, with 7 bases spanning the gap. The CDR3 has 14 residues. From germline, CDR1 is WNHNN and CDR2 SYGVQD (reference sequence). This sequence originates from a middle-aged man. Sequencing input: peripheral blood mononuclear cells (PBMCs). The chain employs TRBV10-1 and TRBJ1-1; no firm D call. The CDR3 is CASSESAGNTEAFF. In DNA, the CDR3 is TGCGCCAGCAGTGAGTCGGCTGGTAACACTGAAGCTTTCTTT.